This is a list of T cell receptor beta chains from one sample in a study of cytomegalovirus exposure and HLA in healthy donors. The data were produced by immunoSEQ multiplex PCR, yet TCRdb's version contains in-frame clones alone and is incomplete. The repertoire holds some 140,000 clones, with 80% to 90% as singletons. Sequencing was performed on PBMCs. The receptors were sampled from a man younger than 30 in good health and CMV-seronegative. Both conserved end residues are part of each CDR3. Fields, in order: J gene, clone size, D gene, V gene, CDR3 protein, CDR3 DNA. D genes are given only for firm matches. Only some rows state a clone size, as once, few, many or a class for expanded clones.

>TRBJ1-5|NA|NA|TRBV5-6
CASSRRGSNQPQHF
TGTGCCAGCAGCCGCAGAGGTAGCAATCAGCCCCAGCATTTT
>TRBJ1-1|NA|NA|TRBV7-2
CASSFRRGSDTEAFF
TGTGCCAGCAGCTTTAGGAGGGGCTCTGACACTGAAGCTTTCTTT
>TRBJ1-1|few|NA|TRBV18
CASSGETEAFF
TGTGCCAGCTCAGGGGAGACTGAAGCTTTCTTT
>TRBJ2-5|NA|TRBD2|TRBV2
CATPGGNQETQYF
TGTGCCACCCCGGGAGGAAACCAAGAGACCCAGTACTTC
>TRBJ2-4|NA|NA|TRBV30
CAWRGAENIQYF
TGTGCCTGGAGGGGGGCGGAAAACATTCAGTACTTC
>TRBJ1-5|once|NA|TRBV2
CASSESPGYSNQPQHF
TGTGCCAGCAGTGAGAGTCCAGGGTATAGCAATCAGCCCCAGCATTTT
>TRBJ2-6|NA|NA|TRBV2
CASSSNRDGANVLTF
TGTGCCAGCAGTTCGAACAGGGATGGGGCCAACGTCCTGACTTTC
>TRBJ1-1|NA|TRBD1|TRBV4-1
CASSQDLRAGGVGNTEAFF
TGCGCCAGCAGCCAAGATCTTAGGGCAGGGGGAGTGGGGAACACTGAAGCTTTCTTT
>TRBJ1-3|NA|TRBD1|TRBV5-6
CASSLGDRANTIYF
TGTGCCAGCAGCTTGGGGGACAGGGCAAACACCATATATTTT
>TRBJ1-2|once|NA|TRBV21-1
CASSEKDEGLYGYTF
TGTGCCAGCAGCGAAAAGGATGAGGGCCTCTATGGCTACACCTTC